The rows below give T cell receptor beta chains drawn from one sample of a study of vaccination effects on CD4 cells after COVID-19. These TCRs' antigens remain unknown. Measured with immunoSEQ multiplex PCR; TCRdb has only the in-frame clones, and not every one. This sample has some 19,000 clones, with 73% found just once. The source material was CD4+ T cells from PBMCs cultured with HCoV-NL63 spike peptides, sampled before COVID-19 vaccination. Every receptor here comes from a human donor who received a COVID-19 vaccine. The CDR3 runs from the conserved cysteine through the conserved F or W. The D gene is left open where the match is weak. Expanded clones are given a class, and other clones once, few, many or no size at all.

v_gene,d_gene,abundance,j_gene,CDR3aa,CDR3nt
TRBV5-1,.,few,TRBJ1-1,CASSLGGVMNTEAFF,TGCGCCAGCAGCTTGGGGGGGGTGATGAACACTGAAGCTTTCTTT
TRBV7-3,TRBD1,.,TRBJ2-3,CASSLIQGATDTQYF,TGTGCCAGCAGCTTAATACAGGGGGCCACAGATACGCAGTATTTT
TRBV3-1/TRBV3-2,.,.,TRBJ2-3,CASSQEDTQYF,TGTGCCAGCAGCCAAGAAGATACGCAGTATTTT
TRBV29-1,.,.,TRBJ2-3,CSVDPSIDTQYF,TGCAGCGTTGACCCTAGCATCGATACGCAGTATTTT
TRBV7-9,.,.,TRBJ1-2,CASRGGGPTNYGYTF,TGTGCCAGCCGAGGAGGCGGGCCGACTAACTATGGCTACACCTTC
TRBV5-1,TRBD1,.,TRBJ1-2,CASSIGTGDGYTF,TGCGCCAGCAGCATCGGGACAGGGGATGGCTACACCTTC
TRBV5-1,.,.,TRBJ1-1,CASSQGQLATEAFF,TGCGCCAGCAGCCAGGGCCAGTTGGCCACTGAAGCTTTCTTT
TRBV28,.,.,TRBJ2-7,CASSPPDTFYEQYF,TGTGCCAGCAGTCCCCCGGACACCTTCTACGAGCAGTACTTC
TRBV3-1/TRBV3-2,TRBD1,.,TRBJ1-1,CASTTGGFTEAFF,TGTGCCAGCACCACAGGGGGTTTCACTGAAGCTTTCTTT
TRBV18,.,.,TRBJ1-6,CASSPILGQPSPLHF,TGTGCCAGCTCACCTATATTGGGACAACCTTCACCCCTCCACTTT
TRBV7-8,TRBD2,.,TRBJ2-1,CASSFGLAGNEQFF,TGTGCCAGCAGCTTCGGACTAGCGGGAAATGAGCAGTTCTTC
TRBV7-9,TRBD2,.,TRBJ2-2,CASRAGQREGRGGELFF,TGTGCCAGCAGGGCGGGCCAGCGGGAGGGCCGCGGCGGGGAGCTGTTTTTT
TRBV4-1,TRBD1,.,TRBJ1-2,CASSQGQGGSDGYTF,TGCGCCAGCAGTCAGGGACAGGGGGGATCTGACGGCTACACCTTC
TRBV9,.,.,TRBJ1-6,CASSVGGGDSPLHF,TGTGCCAGCAGCGTAGGTGGGGGGGATTCACCCCTCCACTTT
TRBV5-1,.,.,TRBJ2-7,CASSIQSYEQYF,TGCGCCAGCAGCATCCAATCCTACGAGCAGTACTTC
TRBV27,.,.,TRBJ1-4,CASSISYRFEKLFF,TGTGCCAGCAGTATCTCCTACAGGTTTGAAAAACTGTTTTTT
TRBV19,TRBD2,.,TRBJ2-2,CASSIGGSPGELFF,TGTGCCAGTAGTATCGGCGGGAGCCCCGGGGAGCTGTTTTTT
TRBV3-1/TRBV3-2,TRBD1,.,TRBJ2-7,CASSPKRDSFYEQYF,TGTGCCAGCAGCCCAAAACGGGACAGCTTCTACGAGCAGTACTTC
TRBV18,.,.,TRBJ1-2,CASSPPAGMTGYTF,TGTGCCAGCTCACCCCCGGCAGGGATGACTGGCTACACCTTC
TRBV12-3/TRBV12-4,.,.,TRBJ1-2,CASSRTVYGYTF,TGTGCCAGCTCCCGGACGGTTTATGGCTACACCTTC